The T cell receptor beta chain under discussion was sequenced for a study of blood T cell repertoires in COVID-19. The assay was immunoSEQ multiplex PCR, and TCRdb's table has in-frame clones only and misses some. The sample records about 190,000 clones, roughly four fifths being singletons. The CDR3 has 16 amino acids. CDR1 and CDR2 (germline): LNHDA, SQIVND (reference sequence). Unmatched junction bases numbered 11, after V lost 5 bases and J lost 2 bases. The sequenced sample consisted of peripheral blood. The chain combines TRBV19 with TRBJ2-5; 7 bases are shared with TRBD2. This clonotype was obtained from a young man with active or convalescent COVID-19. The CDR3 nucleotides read TGTGCCAGTAGTCCAAGGACTAGGAGCCTTCAAGAGACCCAGTACTTC. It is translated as CASSPRTRSLQETQYF. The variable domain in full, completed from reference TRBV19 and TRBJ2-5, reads DGGITQSPKYLFRKEGQNVTLSCEQNLNHDAMYWYRQDPGQGLRLIYYSQIVNDFQKGDIAEGYSVSREKKESFPLTVTSAQKNPTAFYLCASSPRTRSLQETQYFGPGTRLLVL.